A selection of T cell receptor beta chains follows, all from one sample in a study of radiotherapy plus CTLA-4 blockade in lung cancer. This table comes from immunoSEQ multiplex PCR, and its TCRdb copy is limited to in-frame clones, with some not included. The sample carries about 50,000 clones, 84% recorded once. Material: peripheral blood, obtained from a patient treated with radiotherapy plus ipilimumab. These receptors originate from a human donor with non-small cell lung cancer whose response to radiotherapy plus ipilimumab could not be evaluated. CDR3s include the opening cysteine and the closing phenylalanine or tryptophan. Each record gives: V gene, CDR3 protein.

>TRBV6-1
CASSGQGRSPLHF
>TRBV18
CASSQSTGPLREQYF
>TRBV21-1
CARVGRDTKETQYF
>TRBV7-2
CASSLGTSYNSPLHF
>TRBV29-1
CSVEGRYNEQFF
>TRBV29-1
CSVTGGTEAFF
>TRBV29-1
CSVEIVKTMFF
>TRBV28
CASSRNTGENIQYF
>TRBV27
CASSSLGQLDTGELFF
>TRBV27
CASSLKSGFTGDLEQYF
>TRBV6-5
CASSYSSDTLNTEAFF
>TRBV27
CASSLNRVGGYTF
>TRBV11-3
CASSLAQGYGNQPQHF
>TRBV4-2
CASSSYRTSGRQNEQFF
>TRBV19
CASSTPQTDTQYF